The 14 T cell receptor delta chains presented below share a single source sample, sequenced in a study of γδ T cells in repeated Plasmodium falciparum infection. Gammadelta T cells were flow-sorted from PBMC into Vgamma9/Vdelta2+ and Vdelta2-negative populations for bulk analysis. TCRdb re-analyzed the multiplex PCR reads via CATT. The repertoire holds 55,000 to 70,000 delta-chain clones, with approximately 1.5% as singletons. Sequencing was carried out using gamma-delta T cells from blood. Every receptor here comes from a pool of human donors (malaria-infected and uninfected, not separated).

On this clone: TCRdb's protein for this DNA is that of a much larger clone and differs from the translation at residue 4, likely a read error; the protein shown is the DNA translation. The chain carries TRDV1 and TRDJ1; 7 bases map to TRDD3. No J segment appears in TCRdb, so it was assigned here by matching the sequence to germline. This CDR3 region has 20 residues. Looked up from germline, CDR1 is TSWWSYY and CDR2 is QGS. CDR3: CALEELVPSKWGTYTDKLIF. In DNA form, the CDR3 reads TGTGCTCTTGAGGAACTAGTACCCTCCAAGTGGGGGACGTACACCGATAAACTCATCTTT.

This clone came up a few times. The TCRdb protein, from a much larger clone, departs from this DNA's translation at residue 7, likely by read error; the protein shown derives from the DNA. J is TRDJ1 and V is TRDV1; 13 nucleotides agree with TRDD3. As TCRdb names no J gene, one was assigned here on the basis of a DNA match to germline. Germline trimming cut 4 bases from V and 3 bases from J; bases unmatched to any gene: 29. The germline V gene encodes CDR1 TSWWSYY and CDR2 QGS. The CDR3 spans 24 residues. This CDR3 reads CALGARPPTNKLGDTEVRSDKLIF. CDR3 bases: TGTGCTCTTGGGGCCCGCCCTCCTACCAATAAACTGGGGGATACGGAGGTCAGATCCGATAAACTCATCTTT.

Comment on this clone: The protein given by TCRdb reflects a much larger clone and differs at residue 11 from this DNA's translation, likely from a read error; the protein shown is the DNA's translation. The chain carries TRDV1 and TRDJ2; 9 bases are a match to TRDD3. TCRdb is silent on the J gene; assignment here came from matching the DNA to germline. The CDR3 is 23 amino acids. V lost 0 bases and J lost 3; bases outside the gene matches: 23. Germline loops: CDR1 TSWWSYY, CDR2 QGS. The CDR3 reads CALGELLSTTLYWGTKMTAQLFF. CDR3 coding DNA: TGTGCTCTTGGGGAACTCCTATCCACCACTCTGTACTGGGGGACAAAAATGACAGCACAACTCTTCTTT.

Sample share makes this clone medium-sized (0.01 to 0.1%). Other DNA sequences in this sample translate to the same CDR3. The chain employs TRDV1 and TRDJ1; D not resolved. Trimming removed 2 bases at V and 0 bases at J, with 19 bases between. CDR1 is TSWWSYY, CDR2 QGS, per germline. This CDR3 has 18 amino acids. The CDR3 nucleotides are TGTGCTCTTGGGGAATACGTAGCTTCGGCCCCGTACACCGATAAACTCATCTTT. As protein: CALGEYVASAPYTDKLIF.

Ten or more counts support this clone. TCRdb shows a much larger clone's protein in place of this DNA's translation, and the two differ at residue 6, likely through a read error; the protein shown is translated from the DNA. V and J are TRDV1 and TRDJ1; D is undetermined. The germline V gene encodes CDR1 TSWWSYY and CDR2 QGS. V lost 1 base to trimming and J lost 1 base, with 19 bases between them. The CDR3 runs to 18 residues. Here the CDR3 reads CALGEPPLRNSGTDKLIF. Written as DNA, the CDR3 is TGTGCTCTTGGGGAACCTCCTCTACGAAACTCGGGCACCGATAAACTCATCTTT.

This clone has ten or more counts. This likely stems from a read error, as it lies one base from a far larger clone. Other DNA sequences in the same sample also yield this CDR3. No J gene call was made, and the V gene is TRDV1; the listed D gene, TRDD3, was not tested against the DNA. Germline V lookup: CDR1 TSWWSYY, CDR2 QGS. This CDR3 comprises 20 residues. CDR3 DNA sequence: TGTGCTCTTGGGGACCCAAGCTGGGGGCAACCCCGGGGGTACACCGATAAGCTCATCTTT. The encoded protein is CALGDPSWGQPRGYTDKLIF.

This clone was picked up many times. The protein given by TCRdb reflects a much larger clone and differs at residue 8 from this DNA's translation, likely from a read error; the protein shown is the DNA's translation. This rearrangement joins TRDV2 to TRDJ1, with a tentative D call TRDD3 (6 bases). Trimming left V 3 bases short and J 0 bases short, with 28 bases between. Germline V gene data show CDR1 as GEAIGNYY and CDR2 as EKD. The CDR3 consists of 20 residues. CDR3 in DNA: TGTGCCTGTGACCATCCTCAACCCTGGGGATCATCTGCGTACACCGATAAACTCATCTTT. Protein product: CACDHPQPWGSSAYTDKLIF.

A remark on this clone: A read error likely explains this, since a far larger clone differs by one base. The sample has other DNA sequences that encode this CDR3 too. The chain combines TRAV29/DV5 with TRDJ1; 12 nucleotides line up with TRDD3. Germline V CDR1 and CDR2: NSMFDY, ISSIKDK. The CDR3 sequence is 22 residues long. Germline trimming cut 0 bases from V and 3 bases from J; bases unmatched to any gene: 24. The CDR3 sequence is CAASEGTLLNIWGIRLADKLIF. In DNA form, the CDR3 reads TGTGCAGCAAGCGAAGGAACCCTTCTGAACATCTGGGGGATACGTTTAGCCGATAAACTCATCTTT. Based on the CDR3 plus reference TRAV29/DV5 and TRDJ1, the full variable domain is DQQVKQNSPSLSVQEGRISILNCDYTNSMFDYFLWYKKYPAEGPTFLISISSIKDKNEDGRFTVFLNKSAKHLSLHIVPSQPGDSAVYFCAASEGTLLNIWGIRLADKLIFGKGTRVTVEP.

This clone occurred many times. This may stem from a read error, because a much larger clone lies one nucleotide away. The same CDR3 is also encoded by other DNA sequences in this sample. The rearrangement uses TRDV1 and TRDJ1; D may match TRDD2 or TRDD3 (9 bases each). This CDR3 spans 23 amino acids. CDR1 is TSWWSYY, CDR2 QGS, per germline. CDR3 coding DNA: TGTGCCTTCCATACCTCCTTCCTACGGGTACTGGGGGACCAGTTGGGGGACACCGATAAACTCATCTTT. Translating it yields CAFHTSFLRVLGDQLGDTDKLIF.

The table lists this clone with many counts. This likely traces to a read error, being one base from a far larger clone. The same CDR3 also results from other DNA sequences found in this sample. This rearrangement joins TRDV2 to TRDJ1; 11 bases map to TRDD3. The CDR3 runs 17 residues. V was clipped by 7 bases and J by 3 bases; unmatched bases: 15. Germline CDR1 and CDR2: GEAIGNYY and EKD. For the CDR3, the DNA is TGTGCCTGCGGACTGGGGGATATTTTTGGTTCCGCCGATAAACTCATCTTT. It yields the protein CACGLGDIFGSADKLIF.

This clone was recorded a few times. TCRdb lists the protein of a much larger clone for this DNA, which differs at residue 4, so this is likely a read error; the protein given here is translated from the DNA itself. This CDR3 reads CALAPTPSEGIREIRELIF. CDR3 DNA: TGTGCTCTTGCCCCGACCCCCTCAGAGGGGATACGCGAGATCCGGGAACTCATCTTT. J is TRDJ1 and V is TRDV1, with 9 bases aligning to TRDD3. TCRdb is silent on the J gene; assignment here came from matching the DNA to germline. The CDR3 runs 19 residues. V trimming: 7 bases; J trimming: 9 bases; junction bases outside the gene matches: 27. Per the germline V gene, CDR1 is TSWWSYY and CDR2 is QGS.

A word on this clone: With a far larger clone one base away, a read error is the likely cause. Other DNA variants within this sample encode the same CDR3. V gene TRDV1 combines with J gene TRDJ4, with 12 bases aligning to TRDD3. The J gene is absent in TCRdb and was assigned here via DNA matching to germline. The CDR3 is made up of 22 amino acids. Germline values: CDR1 TSWWSYY, CDR2 QGS. V lost 3 bases, J lost 0 bases, and 23 bases stayed unmatched. CDR3 nucleotide sequence: TGTGCTCTTGGGGAGCTTCCCCCCCTAAAGAGTACTGGGGGATACAGAGCCAGACCCCTGATCTTT. Translated: CALGELPPLKSTGGYRARPLIF.

There are a few counts of this clone. A much larger clone lies a single base off, so this may be a read error. The sample carries other DNA sequences with the same CDR3. V usage is TRDV1 and J usage is TRDJ1, with TRDD3 identical over 10 bases. TCRdb records no J gene; here it was assigned by comparing the DNA to germline. CDR1 is TSWWSYY and CDR2 is QGS in the germline V gene. Losses at the gene ends were 0 bases for V and 3 bases for J; bases not matched to a gene: 25. The length of the CDR3 is 23 residues. The CDR3 reads CALGELWKAFLGGYATSPDKLIF. In nucleotides, the CDR3 is TGTGCTCTTGGGGAACTATGGAAGGCCTTCCTAGGGGGATACGCCACCTCGCCCGATAAACTCATCTTT.

On this clone: This likely stems from a read error, as it lies one base from a far larger clone. The sample carries other DNA sequences with the same CDR3. This chain joins TRDV1 and TRDJ1; D is uncertain. The J gene, left out of TCRdb, was set here by checking the DNA against germline. Germline V lookup: CDR1 TSWWSYY, CDR2 QGS. The CDR3 runs to 16 residues. Trimming took 3 bases from V and 0 from J, leaving 14 bases between them. CDR3 in DNA: TGTGCTCTTGGGGACCCACTAACCGGGTACACCGATAAACTCATCTTT. Protein sequence: CALGDPLTGYTDKLIF.